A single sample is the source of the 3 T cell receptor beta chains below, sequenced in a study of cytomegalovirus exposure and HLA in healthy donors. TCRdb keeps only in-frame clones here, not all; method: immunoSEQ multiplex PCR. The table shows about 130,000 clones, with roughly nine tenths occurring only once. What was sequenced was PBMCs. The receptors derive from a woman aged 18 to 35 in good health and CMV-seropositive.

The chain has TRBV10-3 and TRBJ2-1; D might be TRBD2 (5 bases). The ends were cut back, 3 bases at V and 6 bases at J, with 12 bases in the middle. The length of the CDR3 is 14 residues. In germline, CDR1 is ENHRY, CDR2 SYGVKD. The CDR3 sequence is CAISDSGRGNEQFF. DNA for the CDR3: TGTGCCATCAGTGACTCAGGACGGGGCAATGAGCAGTTCTTC.

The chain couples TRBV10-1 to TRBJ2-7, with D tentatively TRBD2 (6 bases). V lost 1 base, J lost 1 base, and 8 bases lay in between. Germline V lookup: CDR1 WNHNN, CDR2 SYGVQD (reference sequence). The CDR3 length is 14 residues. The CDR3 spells CASSEFSGSYEQYF. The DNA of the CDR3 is TGCGCCAGCAGTGAGTTTAGCGGATCCTACGAGCAGTACTTC.

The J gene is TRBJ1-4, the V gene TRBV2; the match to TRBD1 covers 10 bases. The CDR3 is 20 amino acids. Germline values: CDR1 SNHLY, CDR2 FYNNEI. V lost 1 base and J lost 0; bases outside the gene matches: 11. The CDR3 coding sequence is TGTGCCAGCAGTGAAGATGTCGGGACAGGGGTATTTGCAACTAATGAAAAACTGTTTTTT. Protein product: CASSEDVGTGVFATNEKLFF.